The 17 T cell receptor beta chains below all came from one sample that was sequenced in a study of vaccination and CD4 T cells after COVID-19. Their specific antigens are unknown. Treatment here: approximately 11-day PBMC culture with coronavirus spike peptide pools or control peptides (ViraFEST assay). Researchers used the Oncomine TCR Beta short-read assay to sequence DNA from cultured CD4+ T cells. TCRdb re-called the PCR reads through MiXCR, storing one row per CDR3 protein. The sample includes approximately 3,500 distinct CDR3 sequences, more than 30% of them seen just once. Sequencing was done on a sample of CD4+ T cells from blood, cultured in vitro. These TCRs come from a human donor who had recovered from COVID-19.

The chain is built from TRBV30 and TRBJ2-5; TRBD2 agrees at 10 bases. V lost 0 bases and J lost 3; bases outside the gene matches: 1. Germline CDR1 reads GTSNPN; CDR2 reads SVGIG (reference sequence). This CDR3 has 14 residues. CDR3 region: CAWSVGLAEETQYF. DNA for the CDR3: TGTGCCTGGAGTGTCGGACTAGCGGAAGAGACCCAGTACTTC.

This clonotype was seen more than once but under ten times. The CDR3, as DNA: TGCGCCAGCAGCCCGGACACCGGGGAGCTGTTTTTT. Its protein product is CASSPDTGELFF. J is TRBJ2-2 and V is TRBV5-1; unclear D gene. V was cut by 4 bases and J by 3 bases, with 4 bases left in between. CDR1 and CDR2 (germline): SGHRS, YFSETQ. The CDR3 sequence is 12 residues long.

V usage is TRBV11-2 and J usage is TRBJ1-2, with a possible D match to TRBD1 (6 bases). With 3 bases removed from V and 1 base from J, the gap between germline ends came to 12 bases. There are 15 residues in the CDR3. Germline loops: CDR1 SGHAT, CDR2 FQNNGV. This CDR3 reads CASSFSRDINYGYTF. The CDR3 coding sequence is TGTGCCAGCAGCTTTAGTCGGGACATTAACTATGGCTACACCTTC.

V usage is TRBV12-3 or TRBV12-4 and J usage is TRBJ2-2; D unresolved. V lost 6 bases and J lost 4, with 12 bases in between. This CDR3 is 14 amino acids long. CDR3 in DNA: TGTGCCAGCAGCCCCTCCTTTTTCACCGGGGAGCTGTTTTTT. The encoded protein is CASSPSFFTGELFF.

V usage is TRBV2 and J usage is TRBJ1-5; 11 nucleotides line up with TRBD1. CDR1 is SNHLY, CDR2 FYNNEI, per germline. This CDR3 is 15 amino acids long. Trimming at V came to 10 bases and at J to 4 bases, leaving 9 bases not matched to a gene. The CDR3, as DNA: TGTGCCAACACCCTCGGGACAGGGGGAAATCAGCCCCAGCATTTT. Amino acids: CANTLGTGGNQPQHF.

Relative to its sample, this clonotype is large. This sequence joins TRBV12-3 or TRBV12-4 and TRBJ1-5; D is uncertain. This CDR3 has 14 amino acids. V lost 2 bases, J lost 1 base, and 6 bases lay in between. CDR3 loop: CASSLQVSNQPQHF. In nucleotides, the CDR3 is TGTGCCAGCAGTTTACAGGTCAGCAATCAGCCCCAGCATTTT.

This clonotype is judged large. A read error may produce the germline difference seen at one junction end. The J gene is TRBJ1-2, the V gene TRBV6-1; the D gene is possibly TRBD1 (5 bases). Per the germline V gene, CDR1 is MNHNS and CDR2 is SASEGT. The CDR3 covers 13 residues. For the CDR3, the DNA is TGTGCCCGCAGGGACGACGGAAACTATGGCTACACCTTC. Translated: CARRDDGNYGYTF.

This clonotype was recorded a few times. The chain employs TRBV19 and TRBJ2-6; D is perhaps TRBD1 (6 bases). Germline V lookup: CDR1 LNHDA, CDR2 SQIVND (reference sequence). Trimming stripped 10 bases from V and 4 bases from J, with 11 bases between. The CDR3 extends over 13 amino acids. The CDR3 protein is CATRDTGANVLTF. The CDR3 nucleotides read TGTGCCACCCGGGACACCGGGGCCAACGTCCTGACTTTC. The full variable domain, with the rest looked up from reference TRBV19 and TRBJ2-6, is DGGITQSPKYLFRKEGQNVTLSCEQNLNHDAMYWYRQDPGQGLRLIYYSQIVNDFQKGDIAEGYSVSREKKESFPLTVTSAQKNPTAFYLCATRDTGANVLTFGAGSRLTVL.

This clonotype was detected only once. This rearrangement joins TRBV27 to TRBJ1-2, with 7 bases fitting TRBD1. Looked up from germline, CDR1 is MNHEY and CDR2 is SMNVEV (reference sequence). The CDR3 loop spans 14 amino acids. Losses at the gene ends were 8 bases for V and 10 bases for J; bases not matched to a gene: 16. The CDR3 protein is CASGPWRQGEVYTF. The CDR3 DNA reads as TGTGCCAGCGGGCCCTGGAGGCAGGGGGAGGTCTACACCTTC.

This clonotype was observed a handful of times. The chain links TRBV20-1 to TRBJ1-3; D remains ambiguous. CDR1 is DFQATT, CDR2 SNEGSKA, per germline (reference sequence). V was clipped by 0 bases and J by 1 base, with 1 base between them. The CDR3 loop spans 12 amino acids. The CDR3 coding sequence is TGCAGTGCTAGAGAATCTGGAAACACCATATATTTT. The encoded protein is CSARESGNTIYF.

This clonotype counts as large (0.1 to 1%). The chain combines TRBV24-1 with TRBJ2-5; 7 positions agree with TRBD2. The CDR3 has 15 amino acids. Germline V lookup: CDR1 KGHDR, CDR2 SFDVKD. V trimming: 2 bases; J trimming: 5 bases; junction bases outside the gene matches: 7. CDR3 protein: CATSDSQGGEETQYF. CDR3 sequence (DNA): TGTGCCACCAGTGATTCCCAGGGAGGGGAGGAGACCCAGTACTTC.

The chain combines TRBV19 with TRBJ1-5; D remains ambiguous. CDR1 and CDR2 from the germline V gene are LNHDA and SQIVND (reference sequence). The V end was cut by 5 bases, the J end by 4 bases, with 9 bases between. CDR3 length equals 13 residues. The DNA of the CDR3 is TGTGCCAGTAGTGCAGGTGGAAATCAGCCCCAGCATTTT. It translates to CASSAGGNQPQHF.

By proportion, this clonotype is large (0.1 to 1%). This CDR3 reads CASSVRIGQRSNQPQHF. CDR3 sequence (DNA): TGTGCCAGCAGCGTAAGGATAGGGCAGCGTAGCAATCAGCCCCAGCATTTT. The chain employs TRBV9 and TRBJ1-5, with D uncertain. Germline V gene lookup returns CDR1 SGDLS and CDR2 YYNGEE. The V gene lost 1 base and the J gene lost 0 bases, with 14 bases spanning the gap. This CDR3 spans 17 amino acids.

This clonotype turned up a few times. The chain links TRBV6-5 to TRBJ1-2, with a possible D match to TRBD1 (6 bases). The length of the CDR3 is 14 residues. Looked up from germline, CDR1 is MNHEY and CDR2 is SVGAGI. V gave up 0 bases and J gave up 4 bases, with 9 bases separating them. The CDR3 reads CASSYSRGGYGYTF. The DNA for the CDR3 is TGTGCCAGCAGTTACTCGAGAGGGGGCTATGGCTACACCTTC.

The DNA of the CDR3 is TGCAGTGCTAGAGATGGAGGGGTCAATGGCTACACCTTC. Protein product: CSARDGGVNGYTF. The chain combines TRBV20-1 with TRBJ1-2, with TRBD1 as a possible D gene (5 bases). This CDR3 spans 13 amino acids. The V gene's germline CDR1 is DFQATT and CDR2 SNEGSKA (reference sequence). Trimming took off 0 bases at V and 6 bases at J, with 11 bases between the two ends.

The chain is built from TRBV7-2 and TRBJ2-3; TRBD2 agrees at 7 bases. The J segment lost 14 bases and the V segment lost 3 bases, leaving 8 bases of the junction unmatched. The CDR3 consists of 12 residues. The germline gives CDR1 SGHTA, CDR2 FQGNSA. In DNA form, the CDR3 reads TGTGCCAGCAGCTTTCGGCAGCGGGGTTGGTATTTT. This sequence encodes CASSFRQRGWYF.

This clonotype was picked up a small number of times. V gene TRBV27 combines with J gene TRBJ1-2, with a possible D match to TRBD1 (6 bases). Looked up from germline, CDR1 is MNHEY and CDR2 is SMNVEV (reference sequence). V lost 6 bases and J lost 3, with 17 bases in between. The CDR3 has 15 amino acids. CDR3 DNA sequence: TGTGCCAGCAGCCGTTATCTTCCAGGGGACTATGGCTACACCTTC. Its translation is CASSRYLPGDYGYTF.